This TCR beta chain was identified in a study of prognosis after radiotherapy for stage I lung cancer. Study in general: Tumor type comprised squamous cell carcinoma in about 7 patients and adenocarcinoma in roughly twelve.

Two rounds of multiplex PCR amplified TCR beta CDR3 from genomic DNA. First-round PCR used primers specific to each TRBV and TRBJ gene. TCRdb redid the calling of the multiplex PCR reads with MiXCR, one entry per CDR3 protein. The sample contains some 38,000 distinct CDR3 sequences, roughly 24% of which appear only once. This clonotype was observed many times. What it binds is unknown. Findings and limits, study-wide: Patients without metastases reportedly showed TRBV and TRBJ gene usage unlike that of patients with metastases.

This sample comprised PBMCs, obtained before or after stereotactic body radiation therapy (not recorded which). The sequence was collected from a donor at least 50 years old with non-small cell lung cancer.

The CDR3 spells CASNRLGATNEKLFF. The CDR3 coding sequence is TGTGCCAGCAACCGTCTGGGGGCAACTAATGAAAAACTGTTTTTT. The rearrangement uses TRBV7-2 and TRBJ1-4, with D possibly TRBD1 on 5 matching bases. This CDR3 is 15 amino acids long. Per germline, CDR1 SGHTA and CDR2 FQGNSA. Between the trimmed V and J ends, which lost 7 bases and 0 bases, there was a span of 12 bases.